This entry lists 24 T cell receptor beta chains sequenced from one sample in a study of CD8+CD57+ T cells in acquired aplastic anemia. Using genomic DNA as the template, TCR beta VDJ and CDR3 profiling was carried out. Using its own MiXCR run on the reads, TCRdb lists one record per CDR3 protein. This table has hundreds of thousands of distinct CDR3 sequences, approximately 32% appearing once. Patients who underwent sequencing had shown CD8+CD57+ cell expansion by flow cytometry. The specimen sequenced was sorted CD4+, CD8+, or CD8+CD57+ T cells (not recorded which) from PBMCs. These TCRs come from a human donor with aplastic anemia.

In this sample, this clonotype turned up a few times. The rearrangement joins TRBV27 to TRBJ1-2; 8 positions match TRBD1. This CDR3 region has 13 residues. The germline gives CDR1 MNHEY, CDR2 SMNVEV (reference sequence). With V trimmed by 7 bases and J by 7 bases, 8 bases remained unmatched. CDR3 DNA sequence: TGTGCCAGCACCTCGACAGGGGAGGGTGGCTACACCTTC. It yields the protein CASTSTGEGGYTF.

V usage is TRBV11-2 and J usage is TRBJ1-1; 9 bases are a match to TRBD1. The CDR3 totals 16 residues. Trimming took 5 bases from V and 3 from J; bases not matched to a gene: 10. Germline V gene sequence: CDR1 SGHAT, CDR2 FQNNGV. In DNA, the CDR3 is TGTGCCAGCAGCCTAAACAGGGGGCGTTTCGACACTGAAGCTTTCTTT. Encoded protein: CASSLNRGRFDTEAFF.

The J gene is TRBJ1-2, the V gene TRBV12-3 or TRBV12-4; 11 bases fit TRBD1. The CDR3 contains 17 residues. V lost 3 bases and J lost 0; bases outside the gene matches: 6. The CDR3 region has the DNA TGTGCCAGCAGTTTCTGGACAGGGGGCGCGGCTAACTATGGCTACACCTTC. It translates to CASSFWTGGAANYGYTF.

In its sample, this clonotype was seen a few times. The CDR3 here is CASSQEGEAFF. DNA for the CDR3: TGTGCCAGCAGCCAAGAGGGTGAAGCTTTCTTT. The chain recombines TRBV3-1 with TRBJ1-1; D remains ambiguous. Trimming left V 0 bases short and J 7 bases short, with 3 bases between. In germline, CDR1 is LGHDT, CDR2 YNNKEL (reference sequence). CDR3 length equals 11 residues.

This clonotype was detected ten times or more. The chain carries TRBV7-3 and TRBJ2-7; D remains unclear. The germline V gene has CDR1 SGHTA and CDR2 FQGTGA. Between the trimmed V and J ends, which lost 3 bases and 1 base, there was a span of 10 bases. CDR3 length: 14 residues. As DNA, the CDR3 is TGTGCCAGCAGCTTTTCTCGCGGTTCCTACGAGCAGTACTTC. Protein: CASSFSRGSYEQYF.

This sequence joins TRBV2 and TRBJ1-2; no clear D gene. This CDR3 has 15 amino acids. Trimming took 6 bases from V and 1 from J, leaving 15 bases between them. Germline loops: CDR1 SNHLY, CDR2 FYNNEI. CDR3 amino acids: CASRQSLSHNYGYTF. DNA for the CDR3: TGTGCCAGCAGACAGTCCTTATCTCATAACTATGGCTACACCTTC.

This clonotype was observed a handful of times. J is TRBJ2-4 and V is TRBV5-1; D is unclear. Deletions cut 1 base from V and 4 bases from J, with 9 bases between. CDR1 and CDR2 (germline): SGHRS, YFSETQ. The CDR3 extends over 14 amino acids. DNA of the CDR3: TGCGCCAGCAGCTTGTTTGTACAAAAAAACATTCAGTACTTC. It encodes CASSLFVQKNIQYF.

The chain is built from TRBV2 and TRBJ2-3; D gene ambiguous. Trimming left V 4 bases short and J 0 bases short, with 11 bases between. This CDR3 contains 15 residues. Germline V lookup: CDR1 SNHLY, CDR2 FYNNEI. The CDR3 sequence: CASSGEGMSTDTQYF. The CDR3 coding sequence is TGTGCCAGCAGTGGGGAAGGAATGAGCACAGATACGCAGTATTTT. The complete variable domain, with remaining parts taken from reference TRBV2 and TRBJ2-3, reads EPEVTQTPSHQVTQMGQEVILRCVPISNHLYFYWYRQILGQKVEFLVSFYNNEISEKSEIFDDQFSVERPDGSNFTLKIRSTKLEDSAMYFCASSGEGMSTDTQYFGPGTRLTVL.

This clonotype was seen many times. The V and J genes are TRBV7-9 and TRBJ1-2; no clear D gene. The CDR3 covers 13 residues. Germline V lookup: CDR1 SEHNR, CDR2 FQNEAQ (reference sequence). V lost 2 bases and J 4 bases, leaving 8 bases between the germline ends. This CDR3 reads CASSLSPVYGYTF. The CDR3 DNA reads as TGTGCCAGCAGCTTATCCCCCGTCTATGGCTACACCTTC.

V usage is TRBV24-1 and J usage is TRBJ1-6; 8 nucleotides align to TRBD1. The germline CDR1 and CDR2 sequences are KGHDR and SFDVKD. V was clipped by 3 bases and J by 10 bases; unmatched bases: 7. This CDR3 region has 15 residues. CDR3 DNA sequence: TGTGCCACCAGTGATACCGGGACAGGATACTCACCCCTCCACTTT. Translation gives CATSDTGTGYSPLHF.

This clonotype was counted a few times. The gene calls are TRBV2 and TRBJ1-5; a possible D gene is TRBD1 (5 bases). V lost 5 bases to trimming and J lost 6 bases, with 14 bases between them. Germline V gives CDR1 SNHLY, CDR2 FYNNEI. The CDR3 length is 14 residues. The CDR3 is CASSFRGVSQPQHF. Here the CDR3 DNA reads TGTGCCAGCAGTTTCCGGGGGGTCAGTCAGCCCCAGCATTTT. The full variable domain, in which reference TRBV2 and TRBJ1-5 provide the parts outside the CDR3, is EPEVTQTPSHQVTQMGQEVILRCVPISNHLYFYWYRQILGQKVEFLVSFYNNEISEKSEIFDDQFSVERPDGSNFTLKIRSTKLEDSAMYFCASSFRGVSQPQHFGDGTRLSIL.

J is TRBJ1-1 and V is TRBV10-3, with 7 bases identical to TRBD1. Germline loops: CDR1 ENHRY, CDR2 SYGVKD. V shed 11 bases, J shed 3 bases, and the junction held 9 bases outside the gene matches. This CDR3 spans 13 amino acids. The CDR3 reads CASRDREDTEAFF. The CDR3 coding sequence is TGTGCCTCGAGGGACAGAGAGGACACTGAAGCTTTCTTT.

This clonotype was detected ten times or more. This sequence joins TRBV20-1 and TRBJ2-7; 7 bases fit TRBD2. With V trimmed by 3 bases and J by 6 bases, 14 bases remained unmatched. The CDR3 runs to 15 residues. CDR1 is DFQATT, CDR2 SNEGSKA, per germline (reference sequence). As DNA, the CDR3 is TGCAGTGCTAGGGACTACGTGGCGGGAGTCGGCGAGCAGTACTTC. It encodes CSARDYVAGVGEQYF.

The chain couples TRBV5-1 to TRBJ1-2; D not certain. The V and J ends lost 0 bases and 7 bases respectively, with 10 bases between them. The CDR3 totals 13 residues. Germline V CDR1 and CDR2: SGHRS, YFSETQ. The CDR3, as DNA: TGCGCCAGCAGCTTGGCCGGGTCCGGTGGCTACACCTTC. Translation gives CASSLAGSGGYTF.

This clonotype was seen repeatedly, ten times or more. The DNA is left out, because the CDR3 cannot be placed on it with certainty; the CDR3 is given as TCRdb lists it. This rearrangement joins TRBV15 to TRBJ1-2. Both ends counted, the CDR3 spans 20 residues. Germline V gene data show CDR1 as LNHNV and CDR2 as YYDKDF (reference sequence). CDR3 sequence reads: CATSRDLWERRALANYGYTF.

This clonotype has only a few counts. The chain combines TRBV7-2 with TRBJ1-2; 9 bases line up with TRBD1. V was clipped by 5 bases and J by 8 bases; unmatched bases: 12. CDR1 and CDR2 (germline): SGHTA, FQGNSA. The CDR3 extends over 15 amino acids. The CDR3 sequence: CASSLGQGRLGGYTF. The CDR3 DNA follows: TGTGCCAGCAGCCTCGGACAGGGGAGGCTTGGGGGCTACACCTTC.

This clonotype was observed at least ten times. CDR3 sequence reads: CASSLEQRFSNQPQHF. The CDR3 nucleotides are TGTGCCAGCAGCTTAGAACAGAGGTTTAGCAATCAGCCCCAGCATTTT. The chain carries TRBV11-2 and TRBJ1-5; D is uncertain. The CDR3 runs to 16 residues. Germline V gene lookup returns CDR1 SGHAT and CDR2 FQNNGV. Trimming stripped 0 bases from V and 0 bases from J, with 9 bases between.

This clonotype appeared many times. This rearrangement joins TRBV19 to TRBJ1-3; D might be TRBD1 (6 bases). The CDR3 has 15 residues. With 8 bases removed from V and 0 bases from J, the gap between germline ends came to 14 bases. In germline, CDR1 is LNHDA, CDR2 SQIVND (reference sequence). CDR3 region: CASGQGLTSGNTIYF. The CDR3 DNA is TGTGCCAGTGGGCAGGGGCTAACCTCTGGAAACACCATATATTTT.

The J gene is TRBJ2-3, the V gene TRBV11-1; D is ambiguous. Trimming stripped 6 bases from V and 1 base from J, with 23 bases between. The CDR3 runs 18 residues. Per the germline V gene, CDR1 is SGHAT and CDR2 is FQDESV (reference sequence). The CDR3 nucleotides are TGTGCCAGCAGTAATCGACGGTCCCGATACTCTGGCACAGATACGCAGTATTTT. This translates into CASSNRRSRYSGTDTQYF.

CDR3 protein: CASSAGAQGSEQYF. The CDR3 DNA reads TGTGCCAGCAGCGCAGGGGCCCAGGGGAGCGAGCAGTACTTC. This chain joins TRBV9 and TRBJ2-7; maybe TRBD1 (6 bases). The CDR3 covers 14 residues. The germline gives CDR1 SGDLS, CDR2 YYNGEE. Trimming left V 3 bases short and J 6 bases short, with 16 bases between.

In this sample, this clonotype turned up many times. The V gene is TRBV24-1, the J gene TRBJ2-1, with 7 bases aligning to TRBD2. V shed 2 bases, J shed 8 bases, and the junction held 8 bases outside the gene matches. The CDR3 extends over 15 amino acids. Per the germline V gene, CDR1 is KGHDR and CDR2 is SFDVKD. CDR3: CATSDSTGGKDEQFF. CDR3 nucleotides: TGTGCCACCAGTGATTCTACGGGAGGTAAAGATGAGCAGTTCTTC.

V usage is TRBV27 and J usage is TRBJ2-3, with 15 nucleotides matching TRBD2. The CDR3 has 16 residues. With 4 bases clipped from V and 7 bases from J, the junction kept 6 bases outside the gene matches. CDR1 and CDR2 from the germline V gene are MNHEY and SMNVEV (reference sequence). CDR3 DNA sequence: TGTGCCAGCAGTTCCGGACTAGCGGGAGGGCCGTATACGCAGTATTTT. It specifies CASSSGLAGGPYTQYF.

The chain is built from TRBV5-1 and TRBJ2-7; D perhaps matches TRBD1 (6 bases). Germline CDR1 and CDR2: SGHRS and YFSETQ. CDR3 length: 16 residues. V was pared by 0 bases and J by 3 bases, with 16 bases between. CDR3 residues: CASSLAPDRLLYEQYF. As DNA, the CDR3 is TGCGCCAGCAGCTTGGCCCCCGACAGGTTGCTCTACGAGCAGTACTTC.

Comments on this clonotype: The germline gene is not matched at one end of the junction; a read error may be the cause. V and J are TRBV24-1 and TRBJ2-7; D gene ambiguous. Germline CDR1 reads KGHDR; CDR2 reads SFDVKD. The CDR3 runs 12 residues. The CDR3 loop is CATSDGQYEQHF. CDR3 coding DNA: TGTGCCACCAGTGATGGCCAGTACGAGCAGCACTTC.